Below, 21 T cell receptor beta chains from the same sample are listed, as sequenced in a study of blood T cell repertoires in COVID-19. The repertoire was sequenced with immunoSEQ multiplex PCR; TCRdb's copy has only in-frame clones and lacks some. The sample carries some 170,000 clones, approximately 78% recorded once. Source material: PBMCs or T cells enriched from blood (not recorded which). Receptor source: a woman in her forties or fifties who had recovered from COVID-19.

This clone occurred once. The CDR3 loop is CASSPGQGELIRTQYF. CDR3 nucleotide sequence: TGTGCCAGCAGTCCCGGACAGGGGGAGTTAATCCGGACCCAGTACTTC. The chain recombines TRBV27 with TRBJ2-5; TRBD1 matches at 10 bases. Germline V CDR1 and CDR2: MNHEY, SMNVEV (reference sequence). Trimming at V came to 5 bases and at J to 7 bases, leaving 13 bases not matched to a gene. The CDR3 is made up of 16 amino acids.

The CDR3 here is CASSQVEGVPLGYTF. CDR3 nucleotide sequence: TGTGCCAGCAGCCAAGTAGAGGGGGTACCGTTGGGCTACACCTTC. V is TRBV3-1 (or the pseudogene TRBV3-2) and J is TRBJ1-2, with D possibly TRBD1 on 6 matching bases. V lost 1 base to trimming and J lost 8 bases, with 17 bases between them. Germline assignment: CDR1 LGHDT and CDR2 YNNKEL (reference sequence). The CDR3 is made up of 15 amino acids.

This clone was observed a single time. The V gene is TRBV5-4, the J gene TRBJ1-2; D may be TRBD1 (6 bases). Germline CDR1 and CDR2: SGHNT and YYREEE (reference sequence). This CDR3 region has 13 residues. Between the trimmed V and J ends, which lost 0 bases and 7 bases, there was a span of 10 bases. The CDR3 loop is CASSLDREPGYTF. In DNA, the CDR3 is TGTGCCAGCAGCTTGGACAGGGAACCTGGCTACACCTTC.

V and J are TRBV6-6 and TRBJ1-1; maybe TRBD1 (5 bases). The V end lost 2 bases, the J end lost 8 bases, and 9 bases lay between the germline ends. The CDR3 runs to 12 residues. Germline V lookup: CDR1 MNHNY, CDR2 SVGAGI (reference sequence). CDR3 bases: TGTGCCAGCAGTTACGCGGGGACCGAAGCTTTCTTT. Translated: CASSYAGTEAFF.

This clone is a singleton in its sample. The chain links TRBV30 to TRBJ2-3; the match to TRBD2 covers 9 bases. Germline V gene lookup returns CDR1 GTSNPN and CDR2 SVGIG (reference sequence). Trimming removed 3 bases from V and 4 bases from J; junction bases left unmatched: 11. The CDR3 is 16 amino acids. The CDR3 sequence: CAWSPGIAGEADTQYF. The CDR3 DNA reads TGTGCCTGGAGCCCAGGGATAGCGGGAGAGGCAGATACGCAGTATTTT. Together with reference TRBV30 and TRBJ2-3, the CDR3 gives the full variable domain: SQTIHQWPATLVQPVGSPLSLECTVEGTSNPNLYWYRQAAGRGLQLLFYSVGIGQISSEVPQNLSASRPQDRQFILSSKKLLLSDSGFYLCAWSPGIAGEADTQYFGPGTRLTVL.

This rearrangement joins TRBV27 to TRBJ2-6; D is unclear. The V end lost 1 base, the J end lost 1 base, and 5 bases lay between the germline ends. Germline V gene lookup returns CDR1 MNHEY and CDR2 SMNVEV (reference sequence). This CDR3 spans 15 amino acids. CDR3 sequence: CASSLLLSGANVLTF. The CDR3 coding sequence is TGTGCCAGCAGTTTATTATTATCTGGGGCCAACGTCCTGACTTTC.

The V gene is TRBV6-5, the J gene TRBJ2-7; tentative D call: TRBD2 (5 bases). V dropped 8 bases and J dropped 0 bases, with 14 bases sitting between them. CDR3 length: 14 residues. Per germline, CDR1 MNHEY and CDR2 SVGAGI. The CDR3 DNA is TGTGCCAGCCGCCGGGGAGAGGGCTCCTACGAGCAGTACTTC. It is translated as CASRRGEGSYEQYF.

V and J are TRBV13 and TRBJ2-7; the match to TRBD1 covers 7 bases. After removal of 3 bases from V and 2 bases from J, the junction contained 7 bases not matched to a gene. Germline V lookup: CDR1 PRHDT, CDR2 FYEKMQ (reference sequence). This CDR3 has 15 residues. The CDR3 DNA is TGTGCCAGCAGCTTTCTGGACAGGAGAACCTACGAGCAGTACTTC. Translated, it gives CASSFLDRRTYEQYF.

This chain links TRBV6-5 with TRBJ2-1, with 9 bases fitting TRBD2. This CDR3 has 16 amino acids. Germline V gives CDR1 MNHEY, CDR2 SVGAGI. V lost 2 bases and J lost 10; bases outside the gene matches: 12. In DNA form, the CDR3 reads TGTGCCAGCAGTTACGGGCCGGGACTAGCCCAGAGGGAGCAGTTCTTC. This sequence encodes CASSYGPGLAQREQFF.

The chain couples TRBV15 to TRBJ2-5; TRBD1 matches 11 bases. With 5 bases clipped from V and 0 bases from J, the junction kept 17 bases outside the gene matches. In germline, CDR1 is LNHNV, CDR2 YYDKDF (reference sequence). This CDR3 contains 20 residues. The CDR3 protein is CATSGLSRTGGKGHQETQYF. The DNA of the CDR3 is TGTGCCACCAGCGGGTTATCCCGGACAGGGGGCAAGGGGCACCAAGAGACCCAGTACTTC.

This clone was detected a few times. This chain connects TRBV28 to TRBJ1-2, with 9 positions matching TRBD1. The CDR3 covers 15 residues. Germline V gene sequence: CDR1 MDHEN, CDR2 SYDVKM. V trimming: 5 bases; J trimming: 2 bases; junction bases outside the gene matches: 6. CDR3 residues: CASSRSGTGNYGYTF. CDR3 in DNA: TGTGCCAGCAGTCGTTCCGGGACAGGGAACTATGGCTACACCTTC.

This clone has a handful of counts. V is TRBV4-3 and J is TRBJ2-1; no clear D gene. The germline V gene has CDR1 LGHNA and CDR2 YSLEER. Trimming took 1 base from V and 0 from J, leaving 13 bases between them. This CDR3 spans 17 amino acids. In DNA form, the CDR3 reads TGCGCCAGCAGCCAAGGATCCTTGAGCGCCTCCTACAATGAGCAGTTCTTC. Its translation is CASSQGSLSASYNEQFF.

CDR3 in amino acids: CATSTGYEQYF. CDR3 nucleotide sequence: TGTGCCACCAGTACGGGGTACGAGCAGTACTTC. The chain employs TRBV24-1 and TRBJ2-7; D is possibly TRBD2 (5 bases). Trimming stripped 6 bases from V and 4 bases from J, with 6 bases between. The germline V gene has CDR1 KGHDR and CDR2 SFDVKD. This CDR3 has 11 residues.

In its sample, this clone was seen a few times. The chain joins TRBV9 to TRBJ2-5; 7 bases are shared with TRBD1. From germline, CDR1 is SGDLS and CDR2 YYNGEE. The CDR3 runs to 15 residues. The junction had 8 bases not matched to a gene; V was cut back by 1 base and J by 5 bases. The CDR3 sequence is CASSVPTGWGETQYF. The DNA of the CDR3 is TGTGCCAGCAGCGTACCGACAGGGTGGGGGGAGACCCAGTACTTC. Supplemented by reference TRBV9 and TRBJ2-5, the full variable domain reads DSGVTQTPKHLITATGQRVTLRCSPRSGDLSVYWYQQSLDQGLQFLIQYYNGEERAKGNILERFSAQQFPDLHSELNLSSLELGDSALYFCASSVPTGWGETQYFGPGTRLLVL.

This chain connects TRBV19 to TRBJ1-2; 7 bases line up with TRBD1. V was pared by 4 bases and J by 6 bases, with 11 bases of the junction left unmatched. Germline V gene data show CDR1 as LNHDA and CDR2 as SQIVND (reference sequence). The CDR3 runs 15 residues. In DNA, the CDR3 is TGTGCCAGTAGTACCCCGACAGGGTACTGGAATGGCTACACCTTC. It codes for CASSTPTGYWNGYTF. Looking up the rest from reference TRBV19 and TRBJ1-2 gives the full variable domain: DGGITQSPKYLFRKEGQNVTLSCEQNLNHDAMYWYRQDPGQGLRLIYYSQIVNDFQKGDIAEGYSVSREKKESFPLTVTSAQKNPTAFYLCASSTPTGYWNGYTFGSGTRLTVV.

V usage is TRBV19 and J usage is TRBJ2-2; D is uncertain. CDR1 is LNHDA, CDR2 SQIVND, per germline (reference sequence). The CDR3 loop spans 14 amino acids. V lost 3 bases and J lost 4, with 9 bases in between. The chain's CDR3 is CASSIAGITGELFF. CDR3 in DNA: TGTGCCAGTAGTATTGCAGGAATCACCGGGGAGCTGTTTTTT.

This clone was observed a handful of times. Written as DNA, the CDR3 is TGTGCCAGTTCTAGACAGCCCATTGGCAATCAGCCCCAGCATTTT. Translation: CASSRQPIGNQPQHF. The gene calls are TRBV19 and TRBJ1-5, with TRBD1 as a possible D gene (5 bases). Trimming took 8 bases from V and 2 from J, leaving 16 bases between them. CDR1 is LNHDA, CDR2 SQIVND, per germline (reference sequence). This CDR3 comprises 15 residues.

J is TRBJ1-2 and V is TRBV7-3; TRBD1 aligns across 9 bases. Trimming cost V 8 bases and J 3 bases; bases outside gene matches: 4. Germline V gives CDR1 SGHTA, CDR2 FQGTGA. CDR3 length equals 13 residues. The CDR3 protein is CASARDRDYGYTF. The CDR3 nucleotides read TGTGCCAGCGCCCGGGACAGGGACTATGGCTACACCTTC. The full variable domain, rest sourced from reference TRBV7-3 and TRBJ1-2, is GAGVSQTPSNKVTEKGKYVELRCDPISGHTALYWYRQSLGQGPEFLIYFQGTGAADDSGLPNDRFFAVRPEGSVSTLKIQRTERGDSAVYLCASARDRDYGYTFGSGTRLTVV.

This chain joins TRBV29-1 and TRBJ1-2; 10 bases are shared with TRBD1. Per the germline V gene, CDR1 is SQVTM and CDR2 is ANQGSEA. V was pared by 6 bases and J by 3 bases, with 4 bases of the junction left unmatched. The CDR3 contains 13 residues. This CDR3 reads CSVKTGGHYGYTF. The CDR3 DNA follows: TGCAGCGTCAAGACAGGGGGCCACTATGGCTACACCTTC.

V and J are TRBV27 and TRBJ1-1; D not certain. The germline gives CDR1 MNHEY, CDR2 SMNVEV (reference sequence). V was trimmed by 6 bases and J by 1 base, leaving 15 bases between them. The CDR3 contains 15 residues. The CDR3: CASSASRWANTEAFF. The CDR3 DNA reads TGTGCCAGCAGCGCTTCCCGTTGGGCGAACACTGAAGCTTTCTTT.

The rearrangement uses TRBV6-5 and TRBJ1-6; D remains unclear. V was pared by 5 bases and J by 5 bases, with 10 bases between. This CDR3 has 14 amino acids. The germline V gene encodes CDR1 MNHEY and CDR2 SVGAGI. The CDR3 nucleotides are TGTGCCAGCAGTCATCCAGAGGATAATTCACCCCTCCACTTT. This gives the protein CASSHPEDNSPLHF.